These 7 T cell receptor beta chains were all obtained from the same sample, sequenced in a study of blood T cell repertoires in COVID-19. Profiled with immunoSEQ multiplex PCR; TCRdb holds only in-frame clones, not every one. Of approximately 70,000 clones detected, 70% to 90% appear once; the ten largest clones hold 6% to 7%. Source material: peripheral blood. Receptor source: a woman in her 70s with acute or convalescent COVID-19.

This chain joins TRBV5-1 and TRBJ1-1; TRBD1 matches at 12 bases. Germline CDR1 reads SGHRS; CDR2 reads YFSETQ. The CDR3 sequence is 16 residues long. With V trimmed by 0 bases and J by 3 bases, 3 bases remained unmatched. In DNA form, the CDR3 reads TGCGCCAGCAGCTTGGTAGGGACAGGGGGCTACACTGAAGCTTTCTTT. Its protein is CASSLVGTGGYTEAFF.

CDR3 DNA sequence: TGTGCCACCAGTGATTTTGAAGGACTAGCGGGAGAGGGCGAGACCCAGTACTTC. Amino acid sequence: CATSDFEGLAGEGETQYF. The rearrangement links TRBV24-1 to TRBJ2-5, with 13 bases identical to TRBD2. Germline V gene lookup returns CDR1 KGHDR and CDR2 SFDVKD. This CDR3 region has 18 residues. The ends lost 1 base at V and 5 bases at J; junction bases unmatched: 9.

This chain joins TRBV28 and TRBJ1-5; D may be TRBD1 (5 bases). Per the germline V gene, CDR1 is MDHEN and CDR2 is SYDVKM. This CDR3 region has 16 residues. The germline V and J ends were trimmed by 4 bases and 3 bases, with 16 bases remaining between them. The CDR3 region has the DNA TGTGCCAGCAGTTCCGGTCGTGGGGGGTTCAATCAGCCCCAGCATTTT. Protein product: CASSSGRGGFNQPQHF.

The V call is TRBV2, the J call TRBJ1-5, with D possibly being TRBD1 (6 bases). V was cut by 2 bases and J by 5 bases, with 10 bases left in between. CDR1 SNHLY and CDR2 FYNNEI come from the germline V gene. The length of the CDR3 is 14 residues. The CDR3 DNA reads TGTGCCAGCAGTGAACAGGGGATCGATCAGCCCCAGCATTTT. Its protein product is CASSEQGIDQPQHF.

The rearrangement uses TRBV3-1 (or the pseudogene TRBV3-2) and TRBJ1-6, with a tentative D call TRBD1 (5 bases). CDR3 size: 16 residues. The V gene lost 3 bases and the J gene lost 7 bases, with 16 bases spanning the gap. Germline V CDR1 and CDR2: LGHDT, YNNKEL (reference sequence). The CDR3 DNA sequence: TGTGCCAGCAGCCACTGGGGGACGGGGGAGAATTCACCCCTCCACTTT. It translates to CASSHWGTGENSPLHF.

The rearrangement links TRBV28 to TRBJ1-2; a possible D gene is TRBD1 (5 bases). The germline V and J ends were trimmed by 2 bases and 3 bases, with 7 bases remaining between them. This CDR3 is 13 amino acids long. Germline CDR1 reads MDHEN; CDR2 reads SYDVKM. DNA for the CDR3: TGTGCCAGCAGTTTACCAGGGTACTATGGCTACACCTTC. Encoded protein: CASSLPGYYGYTF.

The gene calls are TRBV2 and TRBJ1-2; D is unclear. Germline loops: CDR1 SNHLY, CDR2 FYNNEI. The germline V and J ends were trimmed by 2 bases and 0 bases, with 10 bases remaining between them. The CDR3 sequence is 15 residues long. The CDR3 reads CASSETPYPNYGYTF. Written as DNA, the CDR3 is TGTGCCAGCAGTGAAACCCCCTATCCTAACTATGGCTACACCTTC.